Following are 19 T cell receptor beta chains from one sample sequenced in a study of cytomegalovirus exposure and HLA in healthy donors. The PCR contained 60 Vbeta and 13 Jbeta primers. Sequenced by immunoSEQ multiplex PCR; TCRdb stores in-frame clones only, minus some. The sample lists 100,000 to 150,000 clones, under 80% seen once, with approximately 31% in the top ten. Sequenced input: PBMCs. The receptors originated from a man aged 55 to 70 in good health and CMV-seropositive.

V usage is TRBV7-8 and J usage is TRBJ2-7; TRBD2 matches at 10 bases. The germline gives CDR1 SGHVS, CDR2 FQNEAQ. V lost 6 bases, J lost 10 bases, and 12 bases stayed unmatched. The CDR3 is 14 amino acids. CDR3: CASSIRTSGGVQYF. The CDR3 nucleotides read TGTGCCAGCAGTATCCGGACTAGCGGAGGAGTACAGTACTTC. The full variable domain, in which reference TRBV7-8 and TRBJ2-7 provide the parts outside the CDR3, is GAGVSQSPRYKVAKRGQDVALRCDPISGHVSLFWYQQALGQGPEFLTYFQNEAQLDKSGLPSDRFFAERPEGSVSTLKIQRTQQEDSAVYLCASSIRTSGGVQYFGPGTRLTVT.

This chain joins TRBV7-9 and TRBJ2-5; unclear D gene. Deletions cut 2 bases from V and 2 bases from J, with 6 bases between. CDR3 length: 13 amino acids. Germline CDR1 and CDR2: SEHNR and FQNEAQ (reference sequence). CDR3 protein: CASSLWRQETQYF. In DNA form, the CDR3 reads TGTGCCAGCAGCTTATGGAGACAAGAGACCCAGTACTTC.

CDR3 region: CASSLGDRAVDYGYTF. The CDR3 nucleotides are TGTGCCAGCAGCTTAGGCGACAGGGCGGTTGACTATGGCTACACCTTC. The chain couples TRBV11-1 to TRBJ1-2; TRBD1 agrees at 7 bases. Germline values: CDR1 SGHAT, CDR2 FQDESV (reference sequence). The CDR3 sequence is 16 residues long. V trimming: 1 base; J trimming: 3 bases; junction bases outside the gene matches: 8. Full variable domain (missing parts from reference TRBV11-1 and TRBJ1-2): EAEVAQSPRYKITEKSQAVAFWCDPISGHATLYWYRQILGQGPELLVQFQDESVVDDSQLPKDRFSAERLKGVDSTLKIQPAELGDSAMYLCASSLGDRAVDYGYTFGSGTRLTVV.

This chain uses TRBV28 with TRBJ2-5; D may be TRBD2 (6 bases). Germline CDR1 reads MDHEN; CDR2 reads SYDVKM. CDR3 length: 17 amino acids. With 2 bases removed from V and 2 bases from J, the gap between germline ends came to 18 bases. CDR3 DNA sequence: TGTGCCAGCAGTTTAGCGGGGCATGGGGCGGGGCAAGAGACCCAGTACTTC. It codes for CASSLAGHGAGQETQYF.

This sequence joins TRBV10-3 and TRBJ1-2, with TRBD1 as a possible D gene (6 bases). This CDR3 is built from 16 residues. CDR1 and CDR2 from the germline V gene are ENHRY and SYGVKD. V shed 9 bases and J shed 5 bases, with 25 bases lying between them. CDR3 sequence: CAMFAGDSGAGYGYTF. In DNA, the CDR3 is TGTGCCATGTTCGCAGGGGATTCCGGAGCAGGGTATGGCTACACCTTC.

The table lists this clone with a few counts. The CDR3 loop is CASSPPGRGDNEQFF. Written as DNA, the CDR3 is TGTGCCAGCTCACCTCCGGGGCGGGGGGACAATGAGCAGTTCTTC. The rearrangement uses TRBV18 and TRBJ2-1, with 8 bases aligning to TRBD2. This CDR3 is 15 amino acids long. J lost 5 bases, V lost 3 bases, and 6 bases had no gene match. Per the germline V gene, CDR1 is KGHSH and CDR2 is LQKENI.

The chain uses TRBV5-1 and TRBJ2-1; 7 nucleotides agree with TRBD2. Unmatched junction bases numbered 9, after V lost 4 bases and J lost 2 bases. This CDR3 has 16 residues. CDR1 is SGHRS and CDR2 is YFSETQ in the germline V gene. This CDR3 reads CASSQKTGGAYNEQFF. CDR3 nucleotide sequence: TGCGCCAGCAGCCAAAAGACGGGAGGTGCCTACAATGAGCAGTTCTTC.

The chain combines TRBV5-5 with TRBJ2-7; possibly TRBD2 for D (6 bases). Germline CDR1 reads SGHKS; CDR2 reads YYEKEE (reference sequence). The CDR3 is made up of 14 amino acids. The V end lost 4 bases, the J end lost 2 bases, and 13 bases lay between the germline ends. CDR3 sequence: CASSPGTLPYEQYF. The DNA for the CDR3 is TGTGCCAGCAGCCCGGGGACTTTGCCCTACGAGCAGTACTTC.

The CDR3 DNA reads TGCGCCAGCAACGGGGGGATAAACACCGGGGAGCTGTTTTTT. This encodes CASNGGINTGELFF. The genes are TRBV5-1 and TRBJ2-2; the match to TRBD2 covers 7 bases. V trimming: 6 bases; J trimming: 2 bases; junction bases outside the gene matches: 4. This CDR3 spans 14 amino acids. Germline lookup yields CDR1 SGHRS and CDR2 YFSETQ.

The chain is built from TRBV28 and TRBJ1-4; TRBD1 might be the D (5 bases). Between the trimmed V and J ends, which lost 7 bases and 6 bases, there was a span of 15 bases. Germline V gives CDR1 MDHEN, CDR2 SYDVKM. The CDR3 is 14 amino acids. Here the CDR3 reads CASTTQGLDEKLFF. CDR3 in DNA: TGTGCCAGCACCACCCAGGGCTTAGATGAAAAACTGTTTTTT.

The chain employs TRBV19 and TRBJ2-5; 13 positions agree with TRBD2. This CDR3 comprises 16 residues. After removal of 6 bases from V and 0 bases from J, the junction contained 4 bases not matched to a gene. Germline CDR1 LNHDA, CDR2 SQIVND (reference sequence). The CDR3, as DNA: TGTGCCAGTAGAAGACTAGCGGGGGGACACCAAGAGACCCAGTACTTC. Protein: CASRRLAGGHQETQYF.

J is TRBJ2-1 and V is TRBV5-1, with 14 bases fitting TRBD2. The CDR3 totals 15 residues. Germline CDR1 reads SGHRS; CDR2 reads YFSETQ. The J segment lost 8 bases and the V segment lost 6 bases, leaving 7 bases of the junction unmatched. The DNA for the CDR3 is TGCGCCAGCAAGGGACTAGCGGGAGTATCATATGAGCAGTTCTTC. Translation gives CASKGLAGVSYEQFF.

The gene calls are TRBV14 and TRBJ2-5, with TRBD2 identical over 8 bases. V lost 4 bases to trimming and J lost 5 bases; unmatched junction nucleotides: 6. This CDR3 has 14 residues. Germline V CDR1 and CDR2: SGHDN, FVKESK. The CDR3 sequence is CASSPLGRDETQYF. CDR3 nucleotide sequence: TGTGCCAGCAGCCCCCTCGGGAGGGACGAGACCCAGTACTTC.

This rearrangement joins TRBV2 to TRBJ1-4; 12 bases map to TRBD1. CDR3 length: 15 amino acids. V shed 3 bases and J 6 bases; nucleotides not matched to a gene: 2. Germline V gene data show CDR1 as SNHLY and CDR2 as FYNNEI. CDR3 in amino acids: CASSERDRGHEKLFF. Here the CDR3 DNA reads TGTGCCAGCAGTGAGAGGGACAGGGGGCATGAAAAACTGTTTTTT.

V is TRBV5-8 and J is TRBJ2-2; weak D call: TRBD2 (5 bases). The germline V gene has CDR1 SGHTS and CDR2 YDEGEE. Deletions cut 4 bases from V and 0 bases from J, with 10 bases between. The CDR3 has 15 residues. Written as DNA, the CDR3 is TGTGCCAGCAGCCGTAGCGACCCGAACACCGGGGAGCTGTTTTTT. It encodes CASSRSDPNTGELFF.

The chain recombines TRBV5-5 with TRBJ2-7, with 10 positions matching TRBD1. With V trimmed by 6 bases and J by 3 bases, 9 bases remained unmatched. Germline V gives CDR1 SGHKS, CDR2 YYEKEE (reference sequence). The CDR3 consists of 15 residues. DNA for the CDR3: TGTGCCAGCACCGATGGGACAGGGGATATCTACGAGCAGTACTTC. Protein: CASTDGTGDIYEQYF.

This clone was counted a few times. Other DNA sequences in this specimen translate into the identical CDR3. J is TRBJ2-7 and V is TRBV5-1; D is perhaps TRBD2 (6 bases). This CDR3 contains 13 residues. Trimming shortened V by 4 bases and J by 1 base, and 9 bases separated the two germline ends. CDR1 is SGHRS, CDR2 YFSETQ, per germline. CDR3 in DNA: TGCGCCAGCAGCGGGACTGAGTCCTACGAGCAGTACTTC. It specifies CASSGTESYEQYF.

This chain connects TRBV28 to TRBJ2-7; D is possibly TRBD2 (5 bases). Trimming took off 2 bases at V and 0 bases at J, with 11 bases between the two ends. The CDR3 is 15 residues long. Germline CDR1 MDHEN, CDR2 SYDVKM. The CDR3 reads CASSLTHGVSYEQYF. CDR3 in DNA: TGTGCCAGCAGTTTAACCCACGGGGTCTCCTACGAGCAGTACTTC. Filled out from reference TRBV28 and TRBJ2-7, the complete variable domain reads DVKVTQSSRYLVKRTGEKVFLECVQDMDHENMFWYRQDPGLGLRLIYFSYDVKMKEKGDIPEGYSVSREKKERFSLILESASTNQTSMYLCASSLTHGVSYEQYFGPGTRLTVT.

V usage is TRBV7-7 and J usage is TRBJ2-4, with D maybe TRBD1 (6 bases). V was cut by 5 bases and J by 0 bases, with 14 bases left in between. The germline V gene has CDR1 SSHAT and CDR2 FNYEAQ (reference sequence). This CDR3 has 16 residues. For the CDR3, the DNA is TGTGCCAGCAGCCAAAGGACAGTCCGAGCCAAAAACATTCAGTACTTC. Protein: CASSQRTVRAKNIQYF.